This record looks at one T cell receptor (beta chain) sequence and its context. The antigen it binds to is not known. Within one base of it there is no much larger clone, and no base qualities were kept. During colonoscopy, one to two pinch biopsies were obtained from the rectum for research. Before the diagnostic colonoscopy, none of the ulcerative colitis patients had been given any immunosuppressive medication. Rectal biopsies were digested with proteinase K before DNA isolation. The Wizard kit (Promega) was used to extract genomic DNA from the blood and intestinal samples. V is clipped by 8 bases and J by 7 bases, and the sequence between their germline boundaries is 8 bases long. Per the germline V gene, SNHLY is the CDR1 and FYNNEI is the CDR2. Counted from cysteine to phenylalanine, this CDR3 has 10 amino acids. Of the read, only the CDR3 DNA is kept; its 30 bases are in frame from base 1. Using the immunoSEQ TRB Survey service, rearranged CDR3 beta regions were amplified from genomic DNA with multiplex V and J primers. To keep sequencing depth equal across samples, survey-level depth of up to 500,000 reads per sample was applied. Libraries were purified, pooled and sequenced on Illumina technology. In the paper's pipeline: Productive clonality, sample overlap, pairwise scatters, CDR3 beta length, V/D/J gene usage and productiveness were assessed with immunoSEQ online tools. Calculated diversity was defined as the number of unique rearrangements divided by total templates, multiplied by 100, and Shannon and Simpson indices were computed as well. For principal component analysis, Z-score normalized data were analyzed with the R prcomp function and the ggbiplot package. Morisita's index was used to measure clonal overlap between blood and rectum within each subject. Sourced from immuneACCESS, this table was stored by TCRdb with only in-frame sequences that have V and J called. A share of the clones is absent; for the studies checked, an unresolved V gene accounts for under half, and the remainder has no known explanation. The V and J calls and the clone size are those of that table, but D and trimming were determined from the DNA. In this sample the table shows approximately 22,000 clones, about three quarters of which occur a single time. Of the sample, roughly a sixth is held by the ten largest clones.

This sample is drawn from a study of pediatric ulcerative colitis (dated by TCRdb to between 2017 and 2020). Looking at the study overall: Pancolitis was present in several ulcerative colitis patients and left-sided colitis in two, and histology consistent with ulcerative colitis was found in all of these patients. From under ten newly diagnosed, treatment-naive pediatric ulcerative colitis patients and a handful of non-IBD control children, paired blood and rectal samples were collected. Using the Pediatric Ulcerative Colitis Activity Index, a couple of patients were classed as having mild disease, several as having moderate disease and three as having acute severe colitis.

Beyond this particular receptor, the publication reports: Compared with controls, ulcerative colitis patients showed significantly higher autologous blood-rectal clonal overlap, a finding that suggests increased T cell trafficking to inflamed tissue. Rectal repertoire features separated controls, mild-moderate and acute severe colitis patients; acute severe colitis showed reduced rectal diversity due to clonal expansions. Repertoires were derived from total lymphocyte DNA, so rare subsets such as regulatory T cells may have patterns not reflected. A couple of rectal CDR3 clonotypes were detected in all ulcerative colitis patients and were not detected in any of the controls. The healthy control group was small, consisting of only a handful of individuals. T cells from blood may have been included in the rectal pinch biopsies, particularly in patients with overt colitis. For technical reasons, substantially fewer templates were yielded by the blood samples of two patients, and these blood samples were excluded from blood-rectal overlap analysis.

The specimen was gut tissue. This clonotype originated in a boy aged 5-17 years with severe ulcerative colitis. Rearrangement joined TRBV2 to TRBJ1-2; too little of a D gene remains to name it. The CDR3 amino acid sequence is: CASAGGGYTF. The DNA is as follows: TGTGCCAGCGCGGGTGGTGGCTACACCTTC.